The 32 T cell receptor beta chains in this list originate from one sample, sequenced in a study of cytomegalovirus exposure and HLA in healthy donors. It was with 60 Vbeta and 13 Jbeta primers that the PCR ran. The method was immunoSEQ multiplex PCR; TCRdb's version includes in-frame clones alone and lacks a portion of them. The top ten clones hold about 4.5% of a sample with about 130,000 clones, roughly 66% of them seen once. The sequenced sample consisted of PBMCs. These receptors were taken from a man between 60 and 70 years old in good health and CMV-seropositive.

The chain couples TRBV30 to TRBJ1-5; no firm D call. The germline V gene has CDR1 GTSNPN and CDR2 SVGIG (reference sequence). This CDR3 region has 13 residues. V was shortened by 4 bases and J by 2 bases, with 9 bases between the two germline ends. The CDR3 is CAWKTGGNQPQHF. CDR3 bases: TGTGCCTGGAAGACCGGGGGCAATCAGCCCCAGCATTTT.

The chain carries TRBV5-8 and TRBJ2-1, with TRBD1 as a possible D gene (6 bases). Looked up from germline, CDR1 is SGHTS and CDR2 is YDEGEE. This CDR3 has 14 residues. V lost 4 bases to trimming and J lost 12 bases, with 20 bases between them. The CDR3 coding sequence is TGTGCCAGCAGCCGCTCACAGGGAGCGGCGGGGCAGTTCTTC. The encoded protein is CASSRSQGAAGQFF.

The chain uses TRBV5-1 and TRBJ2-7; TRBD1 matches at 9 bases. V shed 0 bases, J shed 6 bases, and the junction held 7 bases outside the gene matches. The CDR3 spans 15 residues. CDR1 is SGHRS and CDR2 is YFSETQ in the germline V gene. This chain's CDR3 is CASSLARDRDTEQYF. In DNA form, the CDR3 reads TGCGCCAGCAGCTTGGCCCGGGACAGGGACACCGAGCAGTACTTC.

This clone was recorded only once. V and J are TRBV4-2 and TRBJ2-2, with D possibly being TRBD2 (6 bases). Trimming cost V 4 bases and J 0 bases, with 12 bases left between them. CDR3 length equals 16 residues. In germline, CDR1 is LGHNA, CDR2 YNFKEQ. CDR3: CASSREAGSNTGELFF. CDR3 nucleotide sequence: TGTGCCAGCAGCCGGGAGGCGGGATCGAACACCGGGGAGCTGTTTTTT.

The CDR3 region is CASSSGQGVYGYTF. DNA for the CDR3: TGTGCCAGCAGCTCGGGACAGGGGGTCTATGGCTACACCTTC. The chain is built from TRBV9 and TRBJ1-2, with 11 bases lining up with TRBD1. With V trimmed by 4 bases and J by 4 bases, 3 bases remained unmatched. The CDR3 spans 14 residues. CDR1 and CDR2 (germline): SGDLS, YYNGEE.

The chain has TRBV10-1 and TRBJ2-2; D may be TRBD2 (5 bases). The V gene lost 3 bases and the J gene lost 4 bases, with 15 bases spanning the gap. Germline loops: CDR1 WNHNN, CDR2 SYGVQD (reference sequence). The CDR3 is 16 amino acids. The CDR3 reads CASSDSGGKITGELFF. Written as DNA, the CDR3 is TGCGCCAGCAGTGACAGCGGCGGAAAAATCACCGGGGAGCTGTTTTTT.

The rearrangement links TRBV5-1 to TRBJ2-7; D perhaps matches TRBD1 (6 bases). V lost 2 bases and J lost 5, with 8 bases in between. The CDR3 consists of 12 residues. Germline V gene sequence: CDR1 SGHRS, CDR2 YFSETQ. DNA for the CDR3: TGCGCCAGCAGCTTCAGGGGCCACGAGCAGTACTTC. Amino acid sequence: CASSFRGHEQYF.

This chain links TRBV7-2 with TRBJ1-1; D uncertain. Germline CDR1 and CDR2: SGHTA and FQGNSA. This CDR3 is 13 amino acids long. V gave up 3 bases and J gave up 4 bases, with 9 bases separating them. As DNA, the CDR3 is TGTGCCAGCAGCTTTTCGGGGAGCACTGAAGCTTTCTTT. Protein: CASSFSGSTEAFF.

V is TRBV5-6 and J is TRBJ2-5, with D uncertain. The CDR3 has 14 residues. Deletions cut 0 bases from V and 1 base from J, with 7 bases between. Germline V gene sequence: CDR1 SGHDT, CDR2 YYEEEE. CDR3 bases: TGTGCCAGCAGCTTGGCCCATGTCCAAGAGACCCAGTACTTC. It yields the protein CASSLAHVQETQYF.

The chain couples TRBV10-3 to TRBJ2-1; 7 bases are a match to TRBD2. This CDR3 is 16 amino acids long. From germline, CDR1 is ENHRY and CDR2 SYGVKD. After removal of 7 bases from V and 3 bases from J, the junction contained 12 bases not matched to a gene. The CDR3 DNA reads TGTGCCATCACTAGATCGACCGGGGGGATCTACAATGAGCAGTTCTTC. Translating gives CAITRSTGGIYNEQFF.

The J gene is TRBJ2-5, the V gene TRBV5-1, with D possibly TRBD1 on 5 matching bases. Between the trimmed V and J ends, which lost 4 bases and 2 bases, there was a span of 12 bases. This CDR3 spans 14 amino acids. Germline V gene data show CDR1 as SGHRS and CDR2 as YFSETQ. CDR3 residues: CASSEIQAQETQYF. The CDR3 DNA follows: TGCGCCAGCAGCGAAATACAGGCACAAGAGACCCAGTACTTC.

The chain employs TRBV19 and TRBJ1-2, with TRBD1 matching 8 bases. V was pared by 3 bases and J by 4 bases, with 13 bases of the junction left unmatched. There are 17 residues in the CDR3. Germline lookup yields CDR1 LNHDA and CDR2 SQIVND (reference sequence). Here the CDR3 reads CASSISYWTGRTYGYTF. The CDR3, as DNA: TGTGCCAGTAGTATTTCCTACTGGACAGGGCGCACCTATGGCTACACCTTC.

The V and J genes are TRBV5-4 and TRBJ1-1, with 9 bases aligning to TRBD1. The CDR3 loop spans 13 amino acids. From germline, CDR1 is SGHNT and CDR2 YYREEE (reference sequence). Trimming removed 0 bases from V and 8 bases from J; junction bases left unmatched: 2. Here the CDR3 DNA reads TGTGCCAGCAGCTTGGGGGGGACAGGGGAAGCTTTCTTT. Translated: CASSLGGTGEAFF.

This clone was seen more than once but under ten times. The chain joins TRBV28 to TRBJ2-4, with a weak D call TRBD2 (5 bases). Germline assignment: CDR1 MDHEN and CDR2 SYDVKM. V was trimmed by 7 bases and J by 0 bases, leaving 19 bases between them. The CDR3 has 17 residues. The CDR3 DNA follows: TGTGCCAGCACTTCCCGAGGGCTAGCACTAGCCAAAAACATTCAGTACTTC. It translates to CASTSRGLALAKNIQYF.

The chain joins TRBV30 to TRBJ1-1, with 9 bases lining up with TRBD1. This CDR3 is 14 amino acids long. Germline values: CDR1 GTSNPN, CDR2 SVGIG (reference sequence). With 8 bases clipped from V and 4 bases from J, the junction kept 11 bases outside the gene matches. DNA of the CDR3: TGTGCCACCCCGGGACAGGGTAGTGGCACTGAAGCTTTCTTT. It specifies CATPGQGSGTEAFF.

The chain carries TRBV4-1 and TRBJ1-2; a possible D gene is TRBD1 (6 bases). Germline CDR1 and CDR2: MGHRA and YSYEKL. V lost 1 base to trimming and J lost 2 bases, with 14 bases between them. There are 16 residues in the CDR3. CDR3 sequence: CASSQALRGSNYGYTF. As DNA, the CDR3 is TGCGCCAGCAGCCAAGCACTCAGGGGATCAAACTATGGCTACACCTTC.

This clone was observed a few times. The chain employs TRBV27 and TRBJ2-1; D gene unclear. Germline V gene sequence: CDR1 MNHEY, CDR2 SMNVEV (reference sequence). This CDR3 is 13 amino acids long. V was trimmed by 0 bases and J by 10 bases, leaving 10 bases between them. In DNA form, the CDR3 reads TGTGCCAGCAGTTTATCGTCTGCGAGGGAGCAGTTCTTC. Amino acid sequence: CASSLSSAREQFF.

The rearrangement joins TRBV28 to TRBJ2-7, with TRBD2 as a possible D gene (7 bases). The CDR3 totals 15 residues. CDR1 MDHEN and CDR2 SYDVKM come from the germline V gene. V was clipped by 7 bases and J by 5 bases, with 21 bases between them. The CDR3 loop reads CASTKRGGATNEQYF. The CDR3 DNA follows: TGTGCCAGCACCAAAAGGGGGGGGGCCACCAACGAGCAGTACTTC.

The chain carries TRBV2 and TRBJ2-7, with 7 bases fitting TRBD2. The length of the CDR3 is 13 residues. V shed 4 bases and J 6 bases; nucleotides not matched to a gene: 6. Germline V CDR1 and CDR2: SNHLY, FYNNEI. The CDR3 DNA reads TGTGCCAGCAGTGCAGGCAGGGAGGGCGAGCAGTACTTC. This encodes CASSAGREGEQYF. Using reference TRBV2 and TRBJ2-7 for the parts outside the CDR3, the full variable domain is EPEVTQTPSHQVTQMGQEVILRCVPISNHLYFYWYRQILGQKVEFLVSFYNNEISEKSEIFDDQFSVERPDGSNFTLKIRSTKLEDSAMYFCASSAGREGEQYFGPGTRLTVT.

V is TRBV2 and J is TRBJ2-2; 10 nucleotides agree with TRBD2. The CDR3 is made up of 17 amino acids. Germline trimming cut 7 bases from V and 5 bases from J; bases unmatched to any gene: 13. Germline V gene sequence: CDR1 SNHLY, CDR2 FYNNEI. CDR3 nucleotide sequence: TGTGCCAGCAAAGATTCGAGCGGGGGGGCGGGGACCGGGGAGCTGTTTTTT. It translates to CASKDSSGGAGTGELFF.

A few counts support this clone. The chain employs TRBV7-9 and TRBJ2-7, with 15 positions matching TRBD2. The junction had 5 bases not matched to a gene; V was cut back by 6 bases and J by 5 bases. Germline V gene sequence: CDR1 SEHNR, CDR2 FQNEAQ (reference sequence). This CDR3 spans 15 amino acids. Written as DNA, the CDR3 is TGTGCCAGCAGTCCCGGACTAGCGGGGGGGAACGAGCAGTACTTC. Translation: CASSPGLAGGNEQYF.

The chain combines TRBV27 with TRBJ2-2; 8 positions match TRBD2. The CDR3 is 18 residues long. Germline V gives CDR1 MNHEY, CDR2 SMNVEV (reference sequence). The V and J ends lost 3 bases and 6 bases, in that order; junction bases with no gene match: 15. The CDR3 nucleotides are TGTGCCAGCAGTTTGGAGGCAAGGGGACTAGATAGATCCGGGGAGCTGTTTTTT. This translates into CASSLEARGLDRSGELFF.

The chain employs TRBV6-6 and TRBJ2-2, with D maybe TRBD1 (5 bases). V gave up 0 bases and J gave up 0 bases, with 8 bases separating them. The CDR3 spans 16 residues. The germline V gene has CDR1 MNHNY and CDR2 SVGAGI (reference sequence). CDR3 coding DNA: TGTGCCAGCAGTTACTCGGGGCAGGCGAACACCGGGGAGCTGTTTTTT. Translated: CASSYSGQANTGELFF.

The chain combines TRBV7-9 with TRBJ2-5, with D possibly matching TRBD2 (5 bases). V was clipped by 3 bases and J by 5 bases, with 13 bases between them. Germline assignment: CDR1 SEHNR and CDR2 FQNEAQ (reference sequence). This CDR3 region has 14 residues. This CDR3 is CASSFSGMGETQYF. Written as DNA, the CDR3 is TGTGCCAGCAGCTTCTCCGGGATGGGTGAGACCCAGTACTTC.

Only a few counts were recorded for this clone. The V gene is TRBV11-2, the J gene TRBJ1-5, with D perhaps matching TRBD1 (5 bases). The V gene lost 5 bases and the J gene lost 5 bases, with 10 bases spanning the gap. The CDR3 spans 13 residues. The V gene's germline CDR1 is SGHAT and CDR2 FQNNGV. CDR3 sequence reads: CASSPGVDQPQHF. CDR3 bases: TGTGCCAGCAGCCCGGGGGTAGATCAGCCCCAGCATTTT.

The chain is built from TRBV28 and TRBJ2-2, with 8 bases fitting TRBD1. CDR1 MDHEN and CDR2 SYDVKM come from the germline V gene. V shed 1 base, J shed 2 bases, and the junction held 3 bases outside the gene matches. This CDR3 has 16 residues. The CDR3 DNA sequence: TGTGCCAGCAGTTTATTGGACAGGGAAAACACCGGGGAGCTGTTTTTT. This encodes CASSLLDRENTGELFF. Combining the CDR3 with reference TRBV28 and TRBJ2-2 gives the whole variable domain DVKVTQSSRYLVKRTGEKVFLECVQDMDHENMFWYRQDPGLGLRLIYFSYDVKMKEKGDIPEGYSVSREKKERFSLILESASTNQTSMYLCASSLLDRENTGELFFGEGSRLTVL.

This clone was seen a few times. The CDR3 here is CASSVNSGGNNEQFF. As DNA, the CDR3 is TGTGCCAGCAGTGTAAACAGCGGGGGGAACAATGAGCAGTTCTTC. V and J are TRBV6-1 and TRBJ2-1; 9 bases are shared with TRBD2. CDR3 length equals 15 residues. J lost 5 bases, V lost 4 bases, and 6 bases had no gene match. Looked up from germline, CDR1 is MNHNS and CDR2 is SASEGT.

The V call is TRBV5-1, the J call TRBJ2-3; 11 bases fit TRBD2. Germline V gives CDR1 SGHRS, CDR2 YFSETQ. The CDR3 length is 15 residues. The V segment lost 2 bases and the J segment 2 bases; nucleotides outside the gene matches: 1. CDR3 nucleotide sequence: TGCGCCAGCAGCTTTAGCGGGGGGGCCACAGATACGCAGTATTTT. It codes for CASSFSGGATDTQYF.

The chain links TRBV27 to TRBJ2-3, with 9 bases matching TRBD1. Trimming cost V 5 bases and J 4 bases; bases outside gene matches: 10. CDR3 length: 16 residues. Germline V gives CDR1 MNHEY, CDR2 SMNVEV (reference sequence). CDR3: CASSRKWTGVADTQYF. The CDR3, as DNA: TGTGCCAGCAGTCGTAAGTGGACAGGGGTCGCAGATACGCAGTATTTT.

The gene calls are TRBV5-5 and TRBJ1-2; D unresolved. Looked up from germline, CDR1 is SGHKS and CDR2 is YYEKEE (reference sequence). V lost 0 bases and J 5 bases, leaving 11 bases between the germline ends. The CDR3 is 14 residues long. In nucleotides, the CDR3 is TGTGCCAGCAGCTTGGTTTTAGCGCCTTATGGCTACACCTTC. As protein: CASSLVLAPYGYTF.

The chain carries TRBV5-1 and TRBJ1-1; possibly TRBD1 for D (6 bases). This CDR3 has 17 amino acids. The germline gives CDR1 SGHRS, CDR2 YFSETQ. The V gene lost 5 bases and the J gene lost 2 bases, with 22 bases spanning the gap. CDR3 sequence (DNA): TGCGCCAGCAGGGGCGGGGAAACTCCGGGGGGCAACACTGAAGCTTTCTTT. This sequence encodes CASRGGETPGGNTEAFF.

This chain uses TRBV6-6 with TRBJ1-5; 7 bases fit TRBD1. The CDR3 length is 13 residues. The trim removed 10 bases at V and 0 bases at J, leaving 3 bases unmatched. Germline CDR1 reads MNHNY; CDR2 reads SVGAGI (reference sequence). Here the CDR3 reads CATRDSSNQPQHF. The CDR3 DNA reads as TGTGCCACGCGGGACAGTAGCAATCAGCCCCAGCATTTT.